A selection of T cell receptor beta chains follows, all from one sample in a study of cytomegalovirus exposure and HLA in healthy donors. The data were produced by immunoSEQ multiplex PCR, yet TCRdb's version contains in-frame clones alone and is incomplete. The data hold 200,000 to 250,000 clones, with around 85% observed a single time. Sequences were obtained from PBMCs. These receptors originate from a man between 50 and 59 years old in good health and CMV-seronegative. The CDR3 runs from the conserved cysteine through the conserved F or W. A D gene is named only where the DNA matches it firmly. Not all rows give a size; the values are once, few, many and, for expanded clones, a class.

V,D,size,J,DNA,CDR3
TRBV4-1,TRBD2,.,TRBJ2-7,TGCGCCAGCAGCCAAGATCTTAGGCTAGCGGGAGGGCCGGCCTACGAGCAGTACTTC,CASSQDLRLAGGPAYEQYF
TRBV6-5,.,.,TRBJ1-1,TGTGCCACCAAGCGGGACTCCAACACTGAAGCTTTCTTT,CATKRDSNTEAFF
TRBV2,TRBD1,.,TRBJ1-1,TGTGCCAGCAGCGCGACAGGGTTGAACACTGAAGCTTTCTTT,CASSATGLNTEAFF
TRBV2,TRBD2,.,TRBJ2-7,TGTGCCAGCCTCCTCGGTCAAGCGGGATTCGAAGAGCAGTACTTC,CASLLGQAGFEEQYF
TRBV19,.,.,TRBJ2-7,TGTGCCAGTAGTATAGGAGGGGGAAGCTCCTACGAGCAGTACTTC,CASSIGGGSSYEQYF
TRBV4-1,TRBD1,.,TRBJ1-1,TGCGCCAGCGGGACAGGGGGAATGAACACTGAAGCTTTCTTT,CASGTGGMNTEAFF
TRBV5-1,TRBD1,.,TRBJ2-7,TGCGCCAGCAGCTATCCCGGGCAGGGGGTCGTCGAGCAGTACTTC,CASSYPGQGVVEQYF
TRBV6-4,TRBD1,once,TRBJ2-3,TGTGCCAGCAGTGACGGGACAGGCTACACAGATACGCAGTATTTT,CASSDGTGYTDTQYF
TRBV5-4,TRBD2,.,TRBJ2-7,TGTGCCAGCAGCCTTGAGACTAGCGGGAGGCCCTACGAGCAGTACTTC,CASSLETSGRPYEQYF
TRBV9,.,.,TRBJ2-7,TGTGCCAGCAGCGTCGACAGTAGCTACGAGCAGTACTTC,CASSVDSSYEQYF
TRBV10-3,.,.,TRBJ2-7,TGTGCCATCAGTGAGTCGGGGTCAGGACTATACGAGCAGTACTTC,CAISESGSGLYEQYF
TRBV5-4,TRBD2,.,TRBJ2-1,TGTGCCAGCAGCCGGACTAGCGGGAGCTGGGGTGAGCAGTTCTTC,CASSRTSGSWGEQFF
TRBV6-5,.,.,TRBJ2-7,TGTGCCAGCAGCTACAGCGATAGATCCTACGAGCAGTACTTC,CASSYSDRSYEQYF
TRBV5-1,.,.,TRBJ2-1,TGCGCCAGCAGATCCGGTTACAATGAGCAGTTCTTC,CASRSGYNEQFF
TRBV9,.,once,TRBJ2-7,TGTGCCAGCAGCGCAGAACCAGGGGTCTCCTACGAGCAGTACTTC,CASSAEPGVSYEQYF
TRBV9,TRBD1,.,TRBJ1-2,TGTGCCAGCAGCGTATCTTGGACAGGGGGCAACTATGGCTACACCTTC,CASSVSWTGGNYGYTF
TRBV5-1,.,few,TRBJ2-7,TGCGCCAGCAGTTTCTCGACAGGGACGGGGGGGGAGCAGTACTTC,CASSFSTGTGGEQYF
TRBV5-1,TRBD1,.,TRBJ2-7,TGCGCCAGCAGCCCCCGGGACAGCGCAACCTACGAGCAGTACTTC,CASSPRDSATYEQYF
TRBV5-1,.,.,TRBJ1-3,TGCGCCAGCAGCTCACGAGACTTGAGCTCTGGAAACACCATATATTTT,CASSSRDLSSGNTIYF
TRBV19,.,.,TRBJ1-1,TGTGCCAGTAGTATATGGGGAGGGACTGAAGCTTTCTTT,CASSIWGGTEAFF
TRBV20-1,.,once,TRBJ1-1,TGCAGTGCTAGAGTTGGGAGTGGAGCTTTCTTT,CSARVGSGAFF
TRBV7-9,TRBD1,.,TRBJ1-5,TGTGCCAGCAGCGCCGCCGACAGGGAAGGGCAGCCCCAGCATTTT,CASSAADREGQPQHF
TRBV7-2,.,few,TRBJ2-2,TGTGCCAGCAGCTTTGATGCGGGGAGCACCGGGGAGCTGTTTTTT,CASSFDAGSTGELFF
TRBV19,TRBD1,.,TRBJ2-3,TGTGCCAGCGGTACGGGGACAGGGATGACAGATACGCAGTATTTT,CASGTGTGMTDTQYF
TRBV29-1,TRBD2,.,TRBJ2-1,TGCAGCGTTGAAGACCAACTAGCGCCCTCCTACAATGAGCAGTTCTTC,CSVEDQLAPSYNEQFF
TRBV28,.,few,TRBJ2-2,TGTGCCAGCAGTTCCCCTTTTTCGGGGGGCGCGCGTTCCACCGGGGAGCTGTTTTTT,CASSSPFSGGARSTGELFF
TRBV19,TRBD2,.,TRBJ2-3,TGTGCCAGCCGAACGCCGGGACTAGCGGGAGTCGGAGCAGATACGCAGTATTTT,CASRTPGLAGVGADTQYF
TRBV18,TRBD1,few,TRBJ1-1,TGTGCCAGCTCACCGGGGGACAGGGGGTTGACGAACACTGAAGCTTTCTTT,CASSPGDRGLTNTEAFF
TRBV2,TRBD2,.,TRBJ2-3,TGTGCCAGCAGGCTGGGACTAGCGGCTAGCACAGATACGCAGTATTTT,CASRLGLAASTDTQYF
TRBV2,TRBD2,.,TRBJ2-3,TGTGCCAGCAGTGCAGGCGGGAGAGAGGCGGATACGCAGTATTTT,CASSAGGREADTQYF
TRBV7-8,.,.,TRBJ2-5,TGTGCCAGCAGCCCAAAAGGGGGGGTGCGCCAAGAGACCCAGTACTTC,CASSPKGGVRQETQYF